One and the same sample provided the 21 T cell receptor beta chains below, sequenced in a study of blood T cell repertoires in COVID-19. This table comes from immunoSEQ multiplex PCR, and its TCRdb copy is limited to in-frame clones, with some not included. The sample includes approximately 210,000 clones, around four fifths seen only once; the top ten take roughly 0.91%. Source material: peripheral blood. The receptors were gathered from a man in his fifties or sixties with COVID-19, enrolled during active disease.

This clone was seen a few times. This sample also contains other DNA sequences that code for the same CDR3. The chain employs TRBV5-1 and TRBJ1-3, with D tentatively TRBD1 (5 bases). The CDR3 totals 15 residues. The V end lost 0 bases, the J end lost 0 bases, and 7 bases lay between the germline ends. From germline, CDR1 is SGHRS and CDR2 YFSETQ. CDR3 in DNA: TGCGCCAGCAGCTTGGATGGGGCCTCTGGAAACACCATATATTTT. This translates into CASSLDGASGNTIYF.

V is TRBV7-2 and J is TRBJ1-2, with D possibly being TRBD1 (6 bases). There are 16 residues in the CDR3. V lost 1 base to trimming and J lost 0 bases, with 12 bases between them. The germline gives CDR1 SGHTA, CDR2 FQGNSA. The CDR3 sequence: CASSLVWGLANYGYTF. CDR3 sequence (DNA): TGTGCCAGCAGCTTAGTGTGGGGGCTGGCTAACTATGGCTACACCTTC.

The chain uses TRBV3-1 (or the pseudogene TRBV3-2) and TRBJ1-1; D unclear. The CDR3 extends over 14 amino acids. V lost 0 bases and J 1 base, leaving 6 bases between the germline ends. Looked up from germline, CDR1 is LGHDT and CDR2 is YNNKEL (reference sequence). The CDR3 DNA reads TGTGCCAGCAGCCAAGAGCCGGGGAACACTGAAGCTTTCTTT. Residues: CASSQEPGNTEAFF.

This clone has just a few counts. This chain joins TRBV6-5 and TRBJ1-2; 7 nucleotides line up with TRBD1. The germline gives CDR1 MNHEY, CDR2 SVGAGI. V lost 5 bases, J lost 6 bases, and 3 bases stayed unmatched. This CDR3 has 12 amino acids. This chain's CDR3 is CASSPTGDGYTF. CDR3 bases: TGTGCCAGCAGTCCTACAGGGGATGGCTACACCTTC.

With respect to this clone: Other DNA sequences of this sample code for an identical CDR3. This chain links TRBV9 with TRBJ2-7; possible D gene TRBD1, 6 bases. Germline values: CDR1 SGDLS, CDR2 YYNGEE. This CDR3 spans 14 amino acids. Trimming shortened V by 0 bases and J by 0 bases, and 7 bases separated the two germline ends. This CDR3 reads CASSVAQGSYEQYF. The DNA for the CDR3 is TGTGCCAGCAGCGTAGCACAGGGCTCCTACGAGCAGTACTTC. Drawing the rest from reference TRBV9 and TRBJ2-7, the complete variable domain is DSGVTQTPKHLITATGQRVTLRCSPRSGDLSVYWYQQSLDQGLQFLIQYYNGEERAKGNILERFSAQQFPDLHSELNLSSLELGDSALYFCASSVAQGSYEQYFGPGTRLTVT.

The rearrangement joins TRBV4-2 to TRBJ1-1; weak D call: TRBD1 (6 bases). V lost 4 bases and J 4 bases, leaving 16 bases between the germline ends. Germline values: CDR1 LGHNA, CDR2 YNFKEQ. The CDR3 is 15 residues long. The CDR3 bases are TGTGCCAGCAGCCCTAGGGATACAGGGTCCACTGAAGCTTTCTTT. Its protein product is CASSPRDTGSTEAFF.

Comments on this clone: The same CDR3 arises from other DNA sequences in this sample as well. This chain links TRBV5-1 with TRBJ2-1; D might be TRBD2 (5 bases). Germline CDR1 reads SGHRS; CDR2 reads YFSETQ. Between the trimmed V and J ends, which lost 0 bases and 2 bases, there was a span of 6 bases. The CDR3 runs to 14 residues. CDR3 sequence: CASSLEGAYNEQFF. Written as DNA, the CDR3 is TGCGCCAGCAGCTTGGAGGGAGCCTACAATGAGCAGTTCTTC.

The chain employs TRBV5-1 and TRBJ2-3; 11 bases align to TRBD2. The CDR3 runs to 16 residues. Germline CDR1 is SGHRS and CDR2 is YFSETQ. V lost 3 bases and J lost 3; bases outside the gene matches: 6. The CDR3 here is CASSSLAGAVTDTQYF. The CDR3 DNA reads TGCGCCAGCAGCTCACTAGCGGGAGCCGTGACAGATACGCAGTATTTT. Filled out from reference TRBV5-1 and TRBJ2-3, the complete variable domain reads KAGVTQTPRYLIKTRGQQVTLSCSPISGHRSVSWYQQTPGQGLQFLFEYFSETQRNKGNFPGRFSGRQFSNSRSEMNVSTLELGDSALYLCASSSLAGAVTDTQYFGPGTRLTVL.

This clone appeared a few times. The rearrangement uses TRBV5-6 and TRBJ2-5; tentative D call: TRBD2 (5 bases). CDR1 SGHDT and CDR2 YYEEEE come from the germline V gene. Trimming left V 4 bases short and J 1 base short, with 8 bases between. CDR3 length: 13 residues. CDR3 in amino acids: CASSPEGQETQYF. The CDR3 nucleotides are TGTGCCAGCAGCCCTGAGGGCCAAGAGACCCAGTACTTC.

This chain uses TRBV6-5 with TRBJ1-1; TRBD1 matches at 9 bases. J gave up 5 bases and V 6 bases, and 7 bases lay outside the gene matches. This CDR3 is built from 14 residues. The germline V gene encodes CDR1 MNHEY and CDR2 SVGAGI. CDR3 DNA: TGTGCCAGCAGAGGGACAGGGTTCGGGACTGAAGCTTTCTTT. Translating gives CASRGTGFGTEAFF.

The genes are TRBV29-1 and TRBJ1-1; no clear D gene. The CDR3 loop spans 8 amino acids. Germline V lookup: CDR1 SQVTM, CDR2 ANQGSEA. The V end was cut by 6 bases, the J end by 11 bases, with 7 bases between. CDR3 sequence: CSVERAFF. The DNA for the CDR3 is TGCAGCGTCGAGAGGGCTTTCTTT. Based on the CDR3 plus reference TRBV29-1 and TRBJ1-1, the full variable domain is SAVISQKPSRDICQRGTSLTIQCQVDSQVTMMFWYRQQPGQSLTLIATANQGSEATYESGFVIDKFPISRPNLTFSTLTVSNMSPEDSSIYLCSVERAFFGQGTRLTVV.

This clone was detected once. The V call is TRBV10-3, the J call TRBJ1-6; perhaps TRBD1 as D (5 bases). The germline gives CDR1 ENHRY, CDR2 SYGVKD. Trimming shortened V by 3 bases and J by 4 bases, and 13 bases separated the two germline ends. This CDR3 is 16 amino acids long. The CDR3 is CAISDPRGGYNSPLHF. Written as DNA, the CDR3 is TGTGCCATCAGTGACCCCCGGGGGGGGTATAATTCACCCCTCCACTTT.

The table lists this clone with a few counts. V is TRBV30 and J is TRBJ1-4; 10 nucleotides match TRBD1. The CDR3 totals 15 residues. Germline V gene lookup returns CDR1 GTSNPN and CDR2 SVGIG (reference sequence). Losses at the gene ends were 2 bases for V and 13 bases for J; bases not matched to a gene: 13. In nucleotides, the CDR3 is TGTGCCTGGAGTCGAGTGGGACAGGGGCAATTCGGACTGTTTTTT. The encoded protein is CAWSRVGQGQFGLFF.

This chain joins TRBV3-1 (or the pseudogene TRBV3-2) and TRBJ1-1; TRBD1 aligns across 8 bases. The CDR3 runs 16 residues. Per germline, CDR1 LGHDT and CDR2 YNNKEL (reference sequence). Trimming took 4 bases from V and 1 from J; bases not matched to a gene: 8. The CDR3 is CASSPSGTGRNTEAFF. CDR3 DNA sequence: TGTGCCAGCAGCCCCTCCGGGACAGGTCGGAACACTGAAGCTTTCTTT.

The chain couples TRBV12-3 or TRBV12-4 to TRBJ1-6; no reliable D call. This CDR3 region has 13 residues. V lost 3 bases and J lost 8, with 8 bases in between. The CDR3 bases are TGTGCCAGCAGTTTTCGGGGAGATTCACCCCTCCACTTT. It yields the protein CASSFRGDSPLHF.

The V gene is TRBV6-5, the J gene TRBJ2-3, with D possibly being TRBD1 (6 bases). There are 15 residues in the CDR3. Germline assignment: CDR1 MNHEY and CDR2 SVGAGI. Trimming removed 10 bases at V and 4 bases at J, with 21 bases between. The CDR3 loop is CATSMTGYDADTQYF. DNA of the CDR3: TGTGCCACTTCCATGACAGGTTACGACGCAGATACGCAGTATTTT.

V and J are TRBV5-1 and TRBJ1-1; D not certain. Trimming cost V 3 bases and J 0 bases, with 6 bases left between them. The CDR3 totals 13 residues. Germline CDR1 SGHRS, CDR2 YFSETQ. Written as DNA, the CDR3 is TGCGCCAGCAGCTACGAGCTGAACACTGAAGCTTTCTTT. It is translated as CASSYELNTEAFF.

CDR3 nucleotides: TGCGCCAGCAGCTTGGCCCGACACCCTGGTGAAAAACTGTTTTTT. The encoded protein is CASSLARHPGEKLFF. V gene TRBV5-1 combines with J gene TRBJ1-4; D is ambiguous. CDR3 size: 15 residues. The germline V and J ends were trimmed by 0 bases and 7 bases, with 13 bases remaining between them. Per the germline V gene, CDR1 is SGHRS and CDR2 is YFSETQ. Using reference TRBV5-1 and TRBJ1-4 for the parts outside the CDR3, the full variable domain is KAGVTQTPRYLIKTRGQQVTLSCSPISGHRSVSWYQQTPGQGLQFLFEYFSETQRNKGNFPGRFSGRQFSNSRSEMNVSTLELGDSALYLCASSLARHPGEKLFFGSGTQLSVL.

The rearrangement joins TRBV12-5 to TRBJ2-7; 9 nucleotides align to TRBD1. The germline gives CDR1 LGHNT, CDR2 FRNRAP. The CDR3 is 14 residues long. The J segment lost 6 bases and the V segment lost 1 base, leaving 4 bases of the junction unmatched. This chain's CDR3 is CASGLDGTGSEQYF. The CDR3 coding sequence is TGTGCTAGTGGTTTGGACGGGACAGGGTCCGAGCAGTACTTC.

In DNA form, the CDR3 reads TGTGCCAGCAGCCACCTAGGGGGCCGACTAGCGGGTATCACAGATACGCAGTATTTT. Encoded protein: CASSHLGGRLAGITDTQYF. The chain carries TRBV4-2 and TRBJ2-3, with 10 bases identical to TRBD2. This CDR3 spans 19 amino acids. Unmatched junction bases numbered 14, after V lost 3 bases and J lost 2 bases. The germline V gene has CDR1 LGHNA and CDR2 YNFKEQ.

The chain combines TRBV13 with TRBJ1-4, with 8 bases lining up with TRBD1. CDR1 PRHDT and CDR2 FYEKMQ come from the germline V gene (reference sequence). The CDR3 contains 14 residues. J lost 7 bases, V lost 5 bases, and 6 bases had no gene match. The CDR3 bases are TGTGCCAGCAGCCCAAGGACAGGGATTGAAAAACTGTTTTTT. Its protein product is CASSPRTGIEKLFF.